The T cell receptor beta chain under discussion was sequenced for a study of blood T cell repertoires in COVID-19 (dated by TCRdb to about 2020). In terms of the full investigation: The collaborator samples originated in the United States, Italy and Spain and spanned the acute and convalescent phases of COVID-19. Deeply sampled blood TCRbeta repertoires from subjects exposed to, actively infected with, or recovered from COVID-19 were included in the dataset. HLA class I and class II types, where available, came from metadata supplied by the sample provider rather than from assay-based typing. The samples were drawn from the first 160 participants of the ongoing ImmuneRACE study and from more than 1,000 subjects provided by 6 global collaborators. Nearly every sample came with metadata listing a de-identified subject ID, COVID-19 status, age in years and sex. The prospective study material was composed of cDNA or gDNA derived from T cells, B-cell-depleted T cells, or PBMCs. The repertoires were released in a freely available public database meant as a resource for research on the immune response to SARS-CoV-2. General study outcomes and caveats: The amount of clinical and demographic metadata varied by source and participant and was provided uncurated.

The collaborating institutions used their own protocols to collect whole blood in K2EDTA tubes. For TCRbeta analysis, collaborators shipped samples as frozen whole blood, isolated PBMCs, or DNA extracted from either of those sample types. TCRbeta CDR3 regions were amplified from genomic DNA by means of the immunoSEQ Assay, a bias-controlled multiplex PCR. Processing in the source paper ran as follows. The number of nucleated cells in each sample was estimated by amplification of reference gene primers within the assay. Sequence reads were collapsed and filtered to measure the absolute abundance of every unique TCRbeta CDR3 rearrangement. For each sample, productive Simpson clonality was calculated as the square root of Simpson's diversity index over productive rearrangements. In its TCRdb copy, this immuneACCESS table keeps in-frame sequences only and misses some clones. Where compared with another copy, unresolved V genes explain less than half of these, and the others have no known cause. V and J calls and clone size are those listed in that table; D and trimming were worked out from the DNA. Here the sample has under 200,000 clones; 86% occur a single time. The top ten constitute approximately 0.75% of the sample.

Taken from cysteine to phenylalanine, the CDR3 has 15 residues. The CDR3 DNA has 45 bases and is translated from base 1. CDR1 and CDR2 were assigned from the germline V gene as MNHEY and SVGEGT. Between the V and J ends, shortened by 6 bases and 5 bases respectively, the junction contains 19 bases. Worth noting for this clone: Its antigen is still unknown. No quality values exist for individual bases; no much larger clone is one base distant.

Sequenced: peripheral blood. The chain is made from TRBV6-2 or TRBV6-3 and TRBJ2-5; possibly the D gene is TRBD1, per 5 matching bases. The receptor comes from a woman in her sixties or seventies with acute or convalescent COVID-19. CDR3 region: CASSDLTDRRETQYF. The nucleotide sequence is given as TGTGCCAGCAGCGACCTGACAGACCGCCGGGAGACCCAGTACTTC.